Reported below is one T cell receptor (beta chain). This clonotype was picked up many times. Its antigen specificity is not known. Qualities for individual bases were not recorded, and no much larger clone is one base off. The data were obtained in a study of early T cells in non-severe SARS-CoV-2 infection (dated by TCRdb to the early 2020s). Turning to the overall study: Because TCR sequencing was done on bulk RNA from unsorted whole blood, the alpha and beta chains could not be paired. Broad study findings and their caveats: VDJdb matching was skewed toward anti-spike CD8 responses, so virus-specific expansions were likely underestimated and private and CD4 specificities were missed.

The germline V gene encodes CDR1 LNHDA and CDR2 SQIVND (reference sequence). V is pruned by 7 bases and J by 1 base, leaving 0 bases of the junction without a gene match. CDR3 length: 14 amino acids, cysteine to phenylalanine. Only the CDR3 DNA stays, 42 bases, in frame from base 1. The library was obtained by 5' RACE. Instrument used: NextSeq 500. The TCR library protocol attached unique molecular identifiers to individual cDNA molecules to correct for sequencing error and PCR bias. Both TCR alpha and beta chains were sequenced, and tight co-correlation was observed between alpha and beta sequence abundances in each sample. Per the original workflow: Decombinator V4 was used to annotate TCR sequences for V gene, J gene and CDR3. TCRs were defined as expanded if a significant change between any two time points was detected under a Poisson model with p below 0.0001. TCR abundances were normalised to the total number of TCRs sequenced per sample and were expressed as counts per million. TRAV1-2 paired with TRAJ12, TRAJ20 or TRAJ33 defined MAIT TCRs, while TRAV10 paired with TRAJ18 defined iNKT TCRs. VDJdb, accessed on 1 November 2021, was searched for TCRs annotated for CMV, EBV and SARS-CoV-2, and TCRs annotated for more than one antigen were excluded. The raw public data were reprocessed by TCRdb itself: fastp quality trimming at Q25, MiXCR clonotype calling, in-frame beta chains only. Rows with one shared CDR3 protein collapse into an entry with the most common genes and DNA. What appears here as the V and J calls and clone size reflects TCRdb's work, not the paper's. In all, the sample holds approximately 47,000 distinct CDR3 sequences, and roughly 6.1% of those were seen once. Clones ranked in the top ten supply under 8% of the sample.

A case-control design nested within a healthcare worker cohort in London, UK, was used, with weekly nasopharyngeal swab PCR tests and blood sampling performed. Between 23 and 31 March 2020, the week of the UK lockdown, healthcare workers were enrolled and then followed up weekly for as long as 16 weeks. This chain joins TRBV19 to TRBJ2-2; 10 of the junction bases match TRBD2. This TCR was recovered from an adult who was a healthcare worker with PCR-confirmed SARS-CoV-2 infection or an uninfected control (not recorded which). Sequences were derived from whole blood, sampled at baseline. The CDR3 in this case is CASIAGGNTGELFF. The nucleotide sequence reads TGTGCCAGTATAGCGGGAGGGAACACCGGGGAGCTGTTTTTT. The CDR3, completed at both ends by the reference TRBV19 and TRBJ2-2 genes, gives the full variable domain DGGITQSPKYLFRKEGQNVTLSCEQNLNHDAMYWYRQDPGQGLRLIYYSQIVNDFQKGDIAEGYSVSREKKESFPLTVTSAQKNPTAFYLCASIAGGNTGELFFGEGSRLTVL.